This T cell receptor beta chain was obtained from a study of blood T cell repertoires in COVID-19. On the study more broadly: Whether acute or convalescent, the COVID-19 samples came from the United States, Italy and Spain. T cells, B-cell-depleted T cells, or PBMCs provided the cDNA or gDNA that served as material.

There are 16 residues in the CDR3. V lost 2 bases, J lost 3 bases, and 8 bases stayed unmatched. Germline V lookup: CDR1 MDHEN, CDR2 SYDVKM. Per the study methods: How many nucleated cells were present was estimated from reference gene primer amplification. Method: immunoSEQ multiplex PCR; TCRdb's copy keeps in-frame clones and lacks some. The DNA gave D and trimming, while V, J and clone size come from that table. The sample consists of about 380,000 clones, approximately 81% of them appearing once. The chain employs TRBV28 and TRBJ2-5; 8 nucleotides agree with TRBD2. The source material was peripheral blood. This TCR was recovered from a young woman with acute or convalescent COVID-19. CDR3 in amino acids: CASSLRGLATKETQYF. CDR3 in DNA: TGTGCCAGCAGTTTACGCGGACTAGCTACGAAAGAGACCCAGTACTTC.